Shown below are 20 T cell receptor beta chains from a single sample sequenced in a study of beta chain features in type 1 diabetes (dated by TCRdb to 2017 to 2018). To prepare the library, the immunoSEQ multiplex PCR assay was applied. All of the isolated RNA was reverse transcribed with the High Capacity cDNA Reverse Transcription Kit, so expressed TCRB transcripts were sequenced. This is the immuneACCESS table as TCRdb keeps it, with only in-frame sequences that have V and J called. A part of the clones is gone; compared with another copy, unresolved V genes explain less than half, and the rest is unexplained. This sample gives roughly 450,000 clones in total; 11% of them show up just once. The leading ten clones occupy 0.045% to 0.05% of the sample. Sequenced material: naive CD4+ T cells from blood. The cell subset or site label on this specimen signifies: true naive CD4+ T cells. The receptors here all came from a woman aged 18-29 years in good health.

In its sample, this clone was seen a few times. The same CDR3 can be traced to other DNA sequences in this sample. In DNA form, the CDR3 reads TGTGCCAGTAGTATTGTCGGATATGGCTACACCTTC. Amino acids: CASSIVGYGYTF. The chain employs TRBV19 and TRBJ1-2, with D uncertain. The CDR3 contains 12 residues. Germline V gene lookup returns CDR1 LNHDA and CDR2 SQIVND (reference sequence). The V gene lost 3 bases and the J gene lost 5 bases, with 7 bases spanning the gap.

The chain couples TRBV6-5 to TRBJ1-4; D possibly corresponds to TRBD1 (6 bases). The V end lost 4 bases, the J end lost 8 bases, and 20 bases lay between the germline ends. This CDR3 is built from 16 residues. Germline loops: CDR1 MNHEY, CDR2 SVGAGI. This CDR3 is CASSSGTLPGWEKLFF. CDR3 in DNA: TGTGCCAGCAGTTCCGGGACATTGCCTGGATGGGAAAAACTGTTTTTT.

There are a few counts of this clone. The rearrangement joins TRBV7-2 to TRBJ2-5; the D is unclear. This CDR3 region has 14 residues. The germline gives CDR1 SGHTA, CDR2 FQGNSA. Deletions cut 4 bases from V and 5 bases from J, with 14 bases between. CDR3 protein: CASSYGSTGETQYF. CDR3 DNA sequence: TGTGCCAGCAGCTACGGGTCAACCGGGGAGACCCAGTACTTC.

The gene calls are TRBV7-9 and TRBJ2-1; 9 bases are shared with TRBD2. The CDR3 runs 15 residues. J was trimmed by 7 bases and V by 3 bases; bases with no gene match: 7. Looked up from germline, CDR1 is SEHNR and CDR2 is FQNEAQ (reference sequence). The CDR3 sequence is CASSLLAGPGNEQFF. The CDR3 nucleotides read TGTGCCAGCAGCTTGCTAGCGGGGCCTGGGAATGAGCAGTTCTTC.

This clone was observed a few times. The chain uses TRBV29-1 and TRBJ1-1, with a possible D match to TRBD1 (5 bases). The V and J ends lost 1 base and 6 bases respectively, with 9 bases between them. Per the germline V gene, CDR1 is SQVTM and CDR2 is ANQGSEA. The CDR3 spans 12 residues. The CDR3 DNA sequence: TGCAGCGTTGAAGCGTCGACAGCTGAAGCTTTCTTT. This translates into CSVEASTAEAFF.

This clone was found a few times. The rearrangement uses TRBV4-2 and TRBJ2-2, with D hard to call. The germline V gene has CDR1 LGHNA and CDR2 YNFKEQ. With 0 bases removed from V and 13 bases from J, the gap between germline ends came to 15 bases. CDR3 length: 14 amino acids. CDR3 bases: TGTGCCAGCAGCCAAGATCTGATGGGCCGGGTGCTGTTTTTT. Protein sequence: CASSQDLMGRVLFF.

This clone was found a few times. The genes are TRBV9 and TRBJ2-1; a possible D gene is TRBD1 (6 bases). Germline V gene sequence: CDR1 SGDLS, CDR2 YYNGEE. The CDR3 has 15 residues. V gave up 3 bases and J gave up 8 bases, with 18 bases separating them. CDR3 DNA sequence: TGTGCCAGCAGCGCGATTCAGGGGAATGGCGATGAGCAGTTCTTC. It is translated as CASSAIQGNGDEQFF.

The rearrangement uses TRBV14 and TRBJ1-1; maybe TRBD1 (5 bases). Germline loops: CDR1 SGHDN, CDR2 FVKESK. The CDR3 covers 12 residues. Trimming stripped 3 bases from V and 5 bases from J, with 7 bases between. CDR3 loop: CASSHWGTEAFF. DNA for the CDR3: TGTGCCAGCAGCCACTGGGGGACTGAAGCTTTCTTT.

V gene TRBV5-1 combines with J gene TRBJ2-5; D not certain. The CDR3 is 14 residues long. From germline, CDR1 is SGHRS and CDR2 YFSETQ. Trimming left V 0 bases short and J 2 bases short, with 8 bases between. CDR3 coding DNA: TGCGCCAGCAGCTTGGTTTCAGCTCAAGAGACCCAGTACTTC. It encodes CASSLVSAQETQYF.

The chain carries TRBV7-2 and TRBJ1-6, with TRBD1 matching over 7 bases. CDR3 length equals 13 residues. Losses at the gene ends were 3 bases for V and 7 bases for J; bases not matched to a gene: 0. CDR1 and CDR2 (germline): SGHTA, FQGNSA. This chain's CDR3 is CASSLDRNSPLHF. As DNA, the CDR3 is TGTGCCAGCAGCTTGGACAGGAATTCACCCCTCCACTTT.

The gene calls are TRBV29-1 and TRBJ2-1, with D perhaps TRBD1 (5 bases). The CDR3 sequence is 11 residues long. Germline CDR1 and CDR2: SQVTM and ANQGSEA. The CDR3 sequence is CSSQGRGEQFF. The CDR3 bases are TGCAGTTCTCAGGGTCGCGGTGAGCAGTTCTTC.

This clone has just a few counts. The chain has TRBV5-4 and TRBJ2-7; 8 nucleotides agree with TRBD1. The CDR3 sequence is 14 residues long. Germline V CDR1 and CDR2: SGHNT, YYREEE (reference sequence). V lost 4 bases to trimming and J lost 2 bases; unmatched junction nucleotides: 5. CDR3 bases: TGTGCCAGCAGCGGTGGACAGGGAACCTACGAGCAGTACGTC. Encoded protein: CASSGGQGTYEQYV.

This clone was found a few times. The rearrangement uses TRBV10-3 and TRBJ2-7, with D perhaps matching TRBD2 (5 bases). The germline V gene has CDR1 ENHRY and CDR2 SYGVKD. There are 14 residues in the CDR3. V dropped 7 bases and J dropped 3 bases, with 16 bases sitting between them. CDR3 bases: TGTGCCATCATCCAACGGGGATACAACTACGAGCAGTACGTC. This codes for CAIIQRGYNYEQYV.

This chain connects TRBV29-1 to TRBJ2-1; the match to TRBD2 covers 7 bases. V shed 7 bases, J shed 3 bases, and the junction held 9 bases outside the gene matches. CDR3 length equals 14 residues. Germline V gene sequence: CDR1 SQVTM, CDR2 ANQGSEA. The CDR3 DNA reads TGCAGCGCCCCCCTCCTAGCGGACTACAATGAGCAGTTCTTC. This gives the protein CSAPLLADYNEQFF.

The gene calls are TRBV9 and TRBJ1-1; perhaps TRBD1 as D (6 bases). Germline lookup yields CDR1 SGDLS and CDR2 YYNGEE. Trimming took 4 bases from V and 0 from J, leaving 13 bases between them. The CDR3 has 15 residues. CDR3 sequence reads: CASSTATGLNTEAFF. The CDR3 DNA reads TGTGCCAGCAGCACCGCGACAGGTTTGAACACTGAAGCTTTCTTT.

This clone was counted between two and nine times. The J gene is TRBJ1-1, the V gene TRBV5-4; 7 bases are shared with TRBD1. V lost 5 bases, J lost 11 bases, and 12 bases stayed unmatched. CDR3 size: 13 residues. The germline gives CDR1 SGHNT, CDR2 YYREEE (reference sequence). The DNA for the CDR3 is TGTGCCAGCAGTTTTACAGGGGAACCCAGCGCTTTCTTT. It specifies CASSFTGEPSAFF.

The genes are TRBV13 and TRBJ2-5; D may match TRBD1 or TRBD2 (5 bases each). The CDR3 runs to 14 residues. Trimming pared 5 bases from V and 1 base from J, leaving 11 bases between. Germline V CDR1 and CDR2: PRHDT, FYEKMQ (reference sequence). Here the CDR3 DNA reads TGTGCCAGCAGCCCGCCCGGGACCCAAGAGACCCAGTACTTC. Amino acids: CASSPPGTQETQYF.

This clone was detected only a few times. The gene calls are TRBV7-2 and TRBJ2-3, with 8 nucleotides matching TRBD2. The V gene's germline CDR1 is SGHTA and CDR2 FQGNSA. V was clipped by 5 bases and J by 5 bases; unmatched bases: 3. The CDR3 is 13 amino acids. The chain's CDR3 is CASSDLAGDTQYF. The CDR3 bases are TGTGCCAGCAGCGACCTAGCGGGAGATACGCAGTATTTT. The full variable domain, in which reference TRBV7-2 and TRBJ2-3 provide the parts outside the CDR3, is GAGVSQSPSNKVTEKGKDVELRCDPISGHTALYWYRQSLGQGLEFLIYFQGNSAPDKSGLPSDRFSAERTGGSVSTLTIQRTQQEDSAVYLCASSDLAGDTQYFGPGTRLTVL.

Written as DNA, the CDR3 is TGTGCCAGCGGACCGGGACTAGCCTACAATGAGCAGTTCTTC. It translates to CASGPGLAYNEQFF. This chain joins TRBV6-6 and TRBJ2-1; 8 bases are shared with TRBD2. Trimming cost V 8 bases and J 2 bases; bases outside gene matches: 5. Germline V CDR1 and CDR2: MNHNY, SVGAGI (reference sequence). CDR3 size: 14 residues.

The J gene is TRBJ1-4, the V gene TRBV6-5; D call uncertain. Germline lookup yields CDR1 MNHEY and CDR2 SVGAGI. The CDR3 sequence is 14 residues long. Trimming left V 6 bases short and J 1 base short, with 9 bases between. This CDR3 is CASSTTRTNEKLFF. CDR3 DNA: TGTGCCAGCAGCACGACGAGAACTAATGAAAAACTGTTTTTT.